This T cell receptor (beta chain) is drawn from a study of response to subunit inactivated influenza vaccine. MiXCR, run by TCRdb on the RT-PCR reads, gives a single entry per CDR3 protein. This sample carries more than 550,000 distinct CDR3 sequences, approximately 10% of them seen once, and the ten largest clones take 8% to 13%. The CDR3 runs to 14 residues. J was trimmed by 9 bases and V by 7 bases; bases with no gene match: 9. Per the germline V gene, CDR1 is LNHDA and CDR2 is SQIVND (reference sequence). Separately, the same data were catalogued under a study of T cells expressing NK-cell markers. That work contributes: Making the TCR beta cDNA relied on 5'RACE template switching with UMIs. Each TCR beta repertoire originated in sorted T cells that were CD3+CD56+NKG2C+, CD3+CD56+NKG2C- or CD3+CD56-NKG2C+. Dominant NKG2C+ clonotype frequencies of roughly 1.0-8% of CD8+ T cells were measured in several donors.

This specimen was PBMCs from blood, taken on the day of vaccination. The V call is TRBV19, the J call TRBJ1-6; TRBD1 agrees at 7 bases. The sequence was collected from a man in his fifties who received an inactivated influenza vaccine. DNA for the CDR3: TGTGCCAGTACCCCGACAGGGTCTGGTTCACCCCTCCACTTT. Its protein product is CASTPTGSGSPLHF.